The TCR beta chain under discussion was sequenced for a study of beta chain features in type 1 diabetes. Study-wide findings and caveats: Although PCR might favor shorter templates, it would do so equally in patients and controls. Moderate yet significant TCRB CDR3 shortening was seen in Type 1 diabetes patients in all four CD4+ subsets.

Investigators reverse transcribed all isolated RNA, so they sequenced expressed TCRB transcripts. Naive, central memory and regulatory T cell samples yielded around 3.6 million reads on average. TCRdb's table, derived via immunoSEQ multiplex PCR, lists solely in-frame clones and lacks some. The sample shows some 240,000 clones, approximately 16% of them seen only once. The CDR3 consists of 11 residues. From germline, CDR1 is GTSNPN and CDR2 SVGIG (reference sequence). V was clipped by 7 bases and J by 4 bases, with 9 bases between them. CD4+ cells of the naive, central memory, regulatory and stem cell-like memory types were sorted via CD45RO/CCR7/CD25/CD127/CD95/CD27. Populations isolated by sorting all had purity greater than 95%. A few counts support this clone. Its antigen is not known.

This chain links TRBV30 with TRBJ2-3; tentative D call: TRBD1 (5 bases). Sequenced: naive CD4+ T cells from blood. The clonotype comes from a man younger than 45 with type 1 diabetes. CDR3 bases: TGTGCCTCCCAGGGCGCAGATACGCAGTATTTT. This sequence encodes CASQGADTQYF.